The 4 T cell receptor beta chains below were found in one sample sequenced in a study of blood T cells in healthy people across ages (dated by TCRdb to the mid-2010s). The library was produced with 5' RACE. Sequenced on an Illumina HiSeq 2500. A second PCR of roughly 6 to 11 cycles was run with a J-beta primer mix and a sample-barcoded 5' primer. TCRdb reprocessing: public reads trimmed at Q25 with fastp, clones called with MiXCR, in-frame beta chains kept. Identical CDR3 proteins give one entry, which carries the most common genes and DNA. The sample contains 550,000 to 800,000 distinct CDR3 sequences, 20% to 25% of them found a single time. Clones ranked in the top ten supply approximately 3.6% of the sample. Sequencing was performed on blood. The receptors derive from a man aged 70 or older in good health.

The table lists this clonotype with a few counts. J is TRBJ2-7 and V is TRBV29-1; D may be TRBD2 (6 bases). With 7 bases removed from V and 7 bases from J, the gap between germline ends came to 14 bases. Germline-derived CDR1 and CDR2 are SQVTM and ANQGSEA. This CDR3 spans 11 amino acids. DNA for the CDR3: TGCAGCGCCTGGGACTCGACGGAGCAGTACTTC. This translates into CSAWDSTEQYF.

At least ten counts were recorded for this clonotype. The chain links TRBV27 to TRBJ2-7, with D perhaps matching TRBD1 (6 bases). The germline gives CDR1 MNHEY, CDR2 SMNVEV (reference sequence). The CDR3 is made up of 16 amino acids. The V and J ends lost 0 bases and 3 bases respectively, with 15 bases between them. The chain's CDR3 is CASSLSGTGQGYEQYF. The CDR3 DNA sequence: TGTGCCAGCAGTTTATCGGGCACAGGGCAGGGCTACGAGCAGTACTTC.

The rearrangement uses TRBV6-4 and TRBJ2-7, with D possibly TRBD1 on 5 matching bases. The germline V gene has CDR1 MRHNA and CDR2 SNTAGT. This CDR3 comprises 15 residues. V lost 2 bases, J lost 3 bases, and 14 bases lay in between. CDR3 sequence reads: CASSDAPTAHYEQYF. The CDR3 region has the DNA TGTGCCAGCAGTGACGCTCCGACAGCCCACTACGAGCAGTACTTC.

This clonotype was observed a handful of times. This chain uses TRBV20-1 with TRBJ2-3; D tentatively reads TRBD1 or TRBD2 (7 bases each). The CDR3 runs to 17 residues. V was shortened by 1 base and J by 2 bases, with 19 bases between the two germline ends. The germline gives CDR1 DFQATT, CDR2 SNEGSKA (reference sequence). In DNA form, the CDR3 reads TGCAGTGCTAGAGGGGCCTCAGGGGGGGAATACACAGATACGCAGTATTTT. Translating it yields CSARGASGGEYTDTQYF.